The 17 T cell receptor beta chains reported below all come from one sample, sequenced in a study of siplizumab effects on memory and regulatory T cells. TCRdb's copy holds only in-frame clones and misses some; the assay was immunoSEQ multiplex PCR. The sample contains about 120,000 clones, roughly 95% of which appear only once. The sequenced sample was non-Treg CD4+ T cells sorted from blood. These receptors came from a human donor in good health.

The CDR3 DNA follows: TGTGCCAGCAGGGAAGGCTCGTATAGCAATCAGCCCCAGCATTTT. Translated: CASREGSYSNQPQHF. The J gene is TRBJ1-5, the V gene TRBV7-3; no clear D. Germline CDR1 reads SGHTA; CDR2 reads FQGTGA. V lost 6 bases to trimming and J lost 0 bases, with 12 bases between them. The CDR3 is made up of 15 amino acids.

There are a few counts of this clone. The chain carries TRBV30 and TRBJ1-2; 8 nucleotides match TRBD1. J gave up 7 bases and V 5 bases, and 3 bases lay outside the gene matches. Germline values: CDR1 GTSNPN, CDR2 SVGIG (reference sequence). The CDR3 extends over 11 amino acids. CDR3 sequence reads: CAWADRGGYTF. The CDR3 DNA reads as TGTGCCTGGGCCGACAGGGGTGGCTACACCTTC.

The gene calls are TRBV5-1 and TRBJ1-1, with D perhaps matching TRBD1 (5 bases). The CDR3 covers 12 residues. Per germline, CDR1 SGHRS and CDR2 YFSETQ. V was clipped by 4 bases and J by 7 bases, with 11 bases between them. The CDR3 is CASSKGTFEAFF. In nucleotides, the CDR3 is TGCGCCAGCAGCAAAGGGACCTTTGAAGCTTTCTTT.

J is TRBJ1-2 and V is TRBV5-5, with 8 positions matching TRBD1. Per the germline V gene, CDR1 is SGHKS and CDR2 is YYEKEE (reference sequence). There are 14 residues in the CDR3. The V and J ends lost 4 bases and 1 base, in that order; junction bases with no gene match: 3. The CDR3 protein is CASSKGQVNYGYTF. The CDR3 DNA follows: TGTGCCAGCAGCAAGGGACAGGTTAACTATGGCTACACCTTC.

This rearrangement joins TRBV25-1 to TRBJ2-7; D is ambiguous. Trimming cost V 7 bases and J 2 bases, with 6 bases left between them. The CDR3 length is 11 residues. Germline V gene data show CDR1 as MGHDK and CDR2 as SYGVNS. The CDR3 spells CASMAAYEQYF. The CDR3, as DNA: TGTGCCAGCATGGCGGCCTACGAGCAGTACTTC.

The genes are TRBV12-5 and TRBJ2-7; D is possibly TRBD1 or TRBD2 (6 bases each). CDR1 is LGHNT and CDR2 is FRNRAP in the germline V gene. This CDR3 is built from 12 residues. Between the trimmed V and J ends, which lost 7 bases and 5 bases, there was a span of 12 bases. CDR3 sequence reads: CASERGVNEQYF. CDR3 in DNA: TGTGCTAGTGAAAGGGGGGTTAACGAGCAGTACTTC.

The rearrangement links TRBV28 to TRBJ2-7; TRBD1 matches 7 bases. Unmatched junction bases numbered 4, after V lost 9 bases and J lost 2 bases. Germline CDR1 MDHEN, CDR2 SYDVKM. The CDR3 is 12 amino acids. The CDR3 DNA follows: TGTGCCAGTCGGACAGGAGCCTACGAGCAGTACTTC. This codes for CASRTGAYEQYF.

This clone has just a few counts. The chain has TRBV4-1 and TRBJ1-1, with D uncertain. Trimming pared 6 bases from V and 2 bases from J, leaving 10 bases between. The germline gives CDR1 MGHRA, CDR2 YSYEKL. The CDR3 sequence is 13 residues long. CDR3 in amino acids: CASSLGVNTEAFF. The DNA of the CDR3 is TGCGCCAGCAGTTTAGGAGTCAACACTGAAGCTTTCTTT.

This clone turned up a few times. The rearrangement uses TRBV5-6 and TRBJ2-2; tentatively, D is TRBD2 (6 bases). This CDR3 region has 16 residues. Germline V gene data show CDR1 as SGHDT and CDR2 as YYEEEE. V was shortened by 1 base and J by 2 bases, with 12 bases between the two germline ends. The DNA of the CDR3 is TGTGCCAGCAGCTTGTGGCTAGCGAAAAACACCGGGGAGCTGTTTTTT. This gives the protein CASSLWLAKNTGELFF.

The chain couples TRBV11-1 to TRBJ2-7; D call uncertain. This CDR3 region has 12 residues. In germline, CDR1 is SGHAT, CDR2 FQDESV (reference sequence). Trimming took 1 base from V and 4 from J, leaving 5 bases between them. In nucleotides, the CDR3 is TGTGCCAGCAGCTTAGAGCATTACGAGCAGTACTTC. Its protein is CASSLEHYEQYF. Full variable domain (remainder filled in from reference TRBV11-1 and TRBJ2-7): EAEVAQSPRYKITEKSQAVAFWCDPISGHATLYWYRQILGQGPELLVQFQDESVVDDSQLPKDRFSAERLKGVDSTLKIQPAELGDSAMYLCASSLEHYEQYFGPGTRLTVT.

The rearrangement uses TRBV10-3 and TRBJ1-1, with D possibly TRBD1 on 6 matching bases. This CDR3 has 14 amino acids. Germline values: CDR1 ENHRY, CDR2 SYGVKD. The V end was cut by 0 bases, the J end by 10 bases, with 15 bases between. CDR3 sequence reads: CAISESPEGVSAFF. Here the CDR3 DNA reads TGTGCCATCAGTGAGTCCCCTGAGGGGGTCTCAGCTTTCTTT.

This clone appeared a few times. V usage is TRBV6-1 and J usage is TRBJ1-6; D gene ambiguous. CDR3 length equals 15 residues. The germline V and J ends were trimmed by 2 bases and 0 bases, with 5 bases remaining between them. The germline V gene has CDR1 MNHNS and CDR2 SASEGT. The CDR3 here is CASSEQSSYNSPLHF. The CDR3 nucleotides read TGTGCCAGCAGTGAACAGTCCTCCTATAATTCACCCCTCCACTTT.

This rearrangement joins TRBV10-3 to TRBJ1-6; no clear D gene. The CDR3 totals 17 residues. Germline V gene sequence: CDR1 ENHRY, CDR2 SYGVKD. With 3 bases removed from V and 4 bases from J, the gap between germline ends came to 16 bases. The CDR3 DNA reads as TGTGCCATCAGTGAAGGGAAGGGTGGAGGTTATAATTCACCCCTCCACTTT. Amino acid sequence: CAISEGKGGGYNSPLHF.

This clone was recorded only once. J is TRBJ2-3 and V is TRBV6-5; D unclear. V lost 2 bases to trimming and J lost 3 bases, with 6 bases between them. Looked up from germline, CDR1 is MNHEY and CDR2 is SVGAGI. This CDR3 contains 13 residues. The CDR3 sequence is CASSYGRTDTQYF. The CDR3 DNA follows: TGTGCCAGCAGTTACGGCCGGACAGATACGCAGTATTTT.

Notes on this clone: One end of the junction is discordant with germline, which a read error may explain. This chain joins TRBV7-9 and TRBJ1-2; 9 nucleotides line up with TRBD1. The CDR3 loop spans 13 amino acids. The V gene's germline CDR1 is SEHNR and CDR2 FQNEAQ (reference sequence). The CDR3 DNA reads as TGTGCCAGCAGCAAAAACACAGGGGGCACCGCTCACTTC. It translates to CASSKNTGGTAHF.

The chain links TRBV7-2 to TRBJ1-2; D uncertain. The CDR3 is 11 amino acids. Germline values: CDR1 SGHTA, CDR2 FQGNSA. V lost 1 base, J lost 7 bases, and 4 bases lay in between. In DNA form, the CDR3 reads TGTGCCAGCAGCTTAGGTTTTGGCTACACCTTC. Its protein product is CASSLGFGYTF. The full variable domain, with the rest looked up from reference TRBV7-2 and TRBJ1-2, is GAGVSQSPSNKVTEKGKDVELRCDPISGHTALYWYRQSLGQGLEFLIYFQGNSAPDKSGLPSDRFSAERTGGSVSTLTIQRTQQEDSAVYLCASSLGFGYTFGSGTRLTVV.

V and J are TRBV19 and TRBJ2-1; TRBD2 agrees at 10 bases. Germline V CDR1 and CDR2: LNHDA, SQIVND (reference sequence). This CDR3 is built from 16 residues. The V segment lost 4 bases and the J segment 5 bases; nucleotides outside the gene matches: 8. CDR3 sequence: CASSRETSGRNNEQFF. CDR3 in DNA: TGTGCCAGTAGTAGAGAGACTAGCGGGCGTAACAATGAGCAGTTCTTC. The whole variable domain, remainder taken from reference TRBV19 and TRBJ2-1, is DGGITQSPKYLFRKEGQNVTLSCEQNLNHDAMYWYRQDPGQGLRLIYYSQIVNDFQKGDIAEGYSVSREKKESFPLTVTSAQKNPTAFYLCASSRETSGRNNEQFFGPGTRLTVL.